This TCR beta chain comes out of a study of cytomegalovirus exposure and HLA in healthy donors. V was clipped by 5 bases and J by 5 bases; unmatched bases: 8. Germline assignment: CDR1 LNHDA and CDR2 SQIVND (reference sequence). The CDR3 is 14 amino acids. Findings of the study overall: Sequences of the TCR beta chain were said to predict the HLA-A and HLA-B alleles of most subjects accurately.

About this clone: Its antigen remains unidentified.

It was with 60 Vbeta and 13 Jbeta primers that the PCR ran. Libraries were prepared by immunoSEQ multiplex PCR; TCRdb keeps only in-frame clonotypes and omits some of them. Among more than 200,000 clones listed, around 83% were seen once. Sequenced sample: PBMCs. The TCR sequence derives from a girl aged 10 to 17 in good health and CMV-seronegative. The rearrangement joins TRBV19 to TRBJ2-7, with 8 positions matching TRBD2. The CDR3 spells CASSGLALFNEQYF. The DNA of the CDR3 is TGTGCCAGTAGTGGACTAGCTCTTTTCAACGAGCAGTACTTC.